What follows are 4 T cell receptor beta chains derived from one specimen sequenced in a study of blood T cells in healthy people across ages. For the second PCR, which ran for about 7 to 11 cycles, a sample-barcoded 5' primer and a J-beta primer mix were used. TCRdb passed the 5' RACE reads through MiXCR, listing each CDR3 protein once. This sample has around 500,000 distinct CDR3 sequences; more than 45% occur once, and the top ten carry under 30%. The specimen sequenced was blood. These receptors came from a man at least 80 years old in good health.

The CDR3 nucleotides read TGCAGCGTTGGACAGGCAGTAGAAACCTACAATGAGCAGTTCTTC. Translating it yields CSVGQAVETYNEQFF. The chain carries TRBV29-1 and TRBJ2-1; D is perhaps TRBD1 (6 bases). V was clipped by 4 bases and J by 2 bases, with 15 bases between them. CDR3 length: 15 residues. CDR1 and CDR2 (germline): SQVTM, ANQGSEA.

In regard to this clonotype: One end of the junction fails to match germline, which may point to a read error. V and J are TRBV7-2 and TRBJ2-3; no definite D call. Looked up from germline, CDR1 is SGHTA and CDR2 is FQGNSA. This CDR3 is 17 amino acids long. Written as DNA, the CDR3 is TGTGTCAGCAGCTTAGTTACCAATCGGCTATGGGCAGATACGCAGTATTTT. The encoded protein is CVSSLVTNRLWADTQYF.

The CDR3 DNA sequence: TGCAGTGCTGGCCCGGGCGGGGGGGCCGCAAATGAGCAGTTCTTC. It is translated as CSAGPGGGAANEQFF. The V call is TRBV20-1, the J call TRBJ2-1; 9 bases are a match to TRBD2. Germline V gene lookup returns CDR1 DFQATT and CDR2 SNEGSKA (reference sequence). The junction had 12 bases not matched to a gene; V was cut back by 5 bases and J by 7 bases. This CDR3 is 15 amino acids long.

This clonotype was counted at least ten times. The V and J genes are TRBV6-5 and TRBJ2-3; D gene ambiguous. The CDR3 sequence is 16 residues long. Germline-derived CDR1 and CDR2 are MNHEY and SVGAGI. V lost 6 bases, J lost 0 bases, and 16 bases lay in between. In DNA, the CDR3 is TGTGCCAGCAGCCCCTTTGGGTTACCTAGCACAGATACGCAGTATTTT. Translating gives CASSPFGLPSTDTQYF.